A selection of T cell receptor beta chains follows, all from one sample in a study of response to subunit inactivated influenza vaccine. TCRdb processed the RT-PCR reads anew with MiXCR; each CDR3 protein has one entry. The repertoire includes 710,000 or so distinct CDR3 sequences, about a sixth of them detected once, and around 10% sits in the top ten. The sequenced sample was PBMCs from blood, obtained 11 to 12 days after vaccination. The origin of the receptors is a man over 45 who received an inactivated influenza vaccine. Each CDR3 is given with its conserved first and last residue. D genes are given only for firm matches. A clone size is listed for some rows: how often the clone was seen (once, few, many), or a class if it is expanded.

j_call	clone_size	d_call	v_call	cdr3_aa	cdr3_nt
TRBJ2-1	.	TRBD1	TRBV25-1	CASSESSGTGNLNEQFF	TGTGCCAGCAGTGAATCATCCGGGACAGGGAATTTGAATGAGCAGTTCTTC
TRBJ2-1	few	.	TRBV5-1	CASSFGSSGNEQFF	TGCGCCAGCAGCTTTGGGTCGTCGGGAAATGAGCAGTTCTTC
TRBJ2-3	few	TRBD2	TRBV20-1	CSARDPKIAGSTDTQYF	TGCAGTGCTAGAGACCCGAAGATAGCGGGCAGCACAGATACGCAGTATTTT
TRBJ2-5	.	.	TRBV5-1	CASSWPGETQYF	TGCGCCAGCAGCTGGCCCGGAGAGACCCAGTACTTC
TRBJ1-2	.	TRBD1	TRBV2	CASSVGTGVNYGYTF	TGTGCCAGCAGTGTCGGGACAGGGGTAAACTATGGCTACACCTTC
TRBJ2-7	.	TRBD1	TRBV10-3	CAISEDDRAVYTYEQYF	TGTGCCATCAGTGAGGATGACAGGGCCGTTTATACCTACGAGCAGTACTTC
TRBJ1-5	few	.	TRBV12-3/TRBV12-4	CASSPGRSLHQPQHF	TGTGCCAGCAGCCCGGGACGGAGCCTCCATCAGCCCCAGCATTTT
TRBJ1-3	.	TRBD1	TRBV11-2	CASSTHGTGLSGNTIYF	TGTGCCAGCAGCACCCATGGGACAGGCCTCTCTGGAAACACCATATATTTT
TRBJ2-4	many	.	TRBV5-1	CASRAGQGLAKNIQYF	TGCGCCAGCCGGGCCGGGCAGGGTTTAGCCAAAAACATTCAGTACTTC
TRBJ2-3	.	.	TRBV20-1	CSARPGQSTDTQYF	TGCAGTGCTAGACCCGGACAGAGCACAGATACGCAGTATTTT
TRBJ2-7	.	TRBD1	TRBV20-1	CSAPDRVHEQYF	TGCAGTGCCCCAGACAGGGTCCACGAGCAGTACTTC
TRBJ1-5	few	.	TRBV6-1	CASTGANNQPQHF	TGTGCCAGCACGGGGGCCAACAATCAGCCCCAGCATTTT
TRBJ1-1	.	.	TRBV9	CASSVEGRTEAFF	TGTGCCAGCAGCGTAGAGGGGCGGACTGAAGCTTTCTTT
TRBJ2-1	few	.	TRBV7-9	CASSPGARNGEQFF	TGTGCCAGCAGCCCGGGAGCTCGGAATGGTGAGCAGTTCTTC
TRBJ2-2	many	.	TRBV7-8	CAGSRELDGELFF	TGTGCCGGCAGTCGCGAACTCGATGGGGAGCTGTTTTTT
TRBJ2-7	.	.	TRBV2	CAYKGSASGSYEQYF	TGTGCCTATAAGGGGAGTGCGAGTGGCTCCTACGAGCAGTACTTC
TRBJ1-2	few	.	TRBV28	CASFGAIYGYTF	TGTGCCAGCTTTGGTGCCATTTATGGCTACACCTTC
TRBJ2-2	few	TRBD1	TRBV3-1	CASSHRGGTGELFF	TGTGCCAGCAGTCACAGGGGCGGCACCGGGGAGCTGTTTTTT
TRBJ1-5	.	.	TRBV2	CASKDWGTQPQHF	TGTGCCAGCAAGGATTGGGGGACTCAGCCCCAGCATTTT
TRBJ1-2	.	TRBD1	TRBV2	CASSGDRVLGYTF	TGTGCCAGCAGTGGTGACAGGGTTCTTGGCTACACCTTC
TRBJ1-1	few	TRBD1	TRBV4-1	CASSQSGQVPQLNTEAFF	TGCGCCAGCAGCCAAAGCGGACAGGTGCCCCAACTGAACACTGAAGCTTTCTTT
TRBJ2-1	.	TRBD2	TRBV7-2	CASRRVVGTSGHEQFF	TGTGCCAGCAGGAGGGTCGTCGGGACTAGCGGGCATGAGCAGTTCTTC
TRBJ2-1	.	.	TRBV18	CASSPSTGTSKFF	TGTGCCAGCTCACCCTCTACCGGGACAAGCAAGTTCTTC
TRBJ2-2	.	.	TRBV24-1	CATSDLRARGPNTGELFF	TGTGCCACCAGTGATTTGCGAGCAAGGGGACCGAACACCGGGGAGCTGTTTTTT